This record concerns one T cell receptor beta chain sequence. Its antigen remains unidentified. The entry originates in a study of shared clonotypes between healthy human individuals. Profiling relied on immunoSEQ multiplex PCR, and the TCRdb table lists in-frame clones only, not all of them. The sample consists of about 980,000 clones, 76% of them appearing once. Notes on the study in general: Clonotype sharing among donors likely depends on sequencing depth. Represented genetic and exposure-history diversity was restricted by having few donors.

Healthy HIV-negative adults with no recent acute infections or vaccinations were recruited as donors. Sequencing was carried out using memory CD4+ T cells sorted from blood. Subset noted: CD45RA-negative fraction. This TCR was sampled from a man between 18 and 29 years old in good health.

CDR3 coding DNA: TGTGCCACCCTGGGTCACCAAGGGAATCAGCCCCAGCATTTT. Encoded protein: CATLGHQGNQPQHF. The genes are TRBV28 and TRBJ1-5, with no clear D. The CDR3 is 14 amino acids. CDR1 and CDR2 from the germline V gene are MDHEN and SYDVKM. Trimming removed 10 bases from V and 4 bases from J, with 17 bases in between.